These 14 T cell receptor beta chains were sequenced from one sample in a study of vaccination and CD4 T cells after COVID-19. CD4+ T cells that had been cultured provided DNA sequenced with the Oncomine TCR Beta short-read assay. Each CDR3 protein gets one entry after TCRdb re-called the PCR reads with MiXCR. The sample shows 10,000 to 15,000 distinct CDR3 sequences, 50% to 65% of them seen only once. Antigens for these TCRs are unknown. Described treatment: roughly 11-day PBMC culture with coronavirus spike peptide pools or control peptides (ViraFEST assay). The sample was CD4+ T cells from blood, cultured in vitro. All receptors derive from a human donor who had recovered from COVID-19.

This clonotype was counted a few times. The V call is TRBV6-1, the J call TRBJ2-7; no clear D. The CDR3 is 16 amino acids. V was shortened by 10 bases and J by 6 bases, with 28 bases between the two germline ends. The germline CDR1 and CDR2 sequences are MNHNS and SASEGT. The CDR3 nucleotides are TGTGCCACGTCACAAAGACCCGGGCCCTTGGGAATCGAGCAGTACTTC. Protein product: CATSQRPGPLGIEQYF.

The V and J genes are TRBV15 and TRBJ2-7; unclear D gene. The CDR3 has 15 amino acids. Germline lookup yields CDR1 LNHNV and CDR2 YYDKDF (reference sequence). V dropped 0 bases and J dropped 2 bases, with 11 bases sitting between them. CDR3 region: CATSRDHSPAYEQYF. In DNA form, the CDR3 reads TGTGCCACCAGCAGAGATCACAGCCCAGCCTACGAGCAGTACTTC. Together with reference TRBV15 and TRBJ2-7, the CDR3 gives the full variable domain: DAMVIQNPRYQVTQFGKPVTLSCSQTLNHNVMYWYQQKSSQAPKLLFHYYDKDFNNEADTPDNFQSRRPNTSFCFLDIRSPGLGDTAMYLCATSRDHSPAYEQYFGPGTRLTVT.

The V and J genes are TRBV20-1 and TRBJ2-7; D gene unclear. CDR1 and CDR2 (germline): DFQATT, SNEGSKA (reference sequence). The CDR3 is made up of 12 amino acids. The ends were cut back, 3 bases at V and 6 bases at J, with 12 bases in the middle. This CDR3 reads CSASYKSGEQYF. The CDR3, as DNA: TGCAGTGCTAGTTATAAGTCGGGCGAGCAGTACTTC.

By share, this clonotype counts as medium-sized. The rearrangement uses TRBV19 and TRBJ1-5; perhaps TRBD1 as D (5 bases). This CDR3 comprises 16 residues. The germline gives CDR1 LNHDA, CDR2 SQIVND (reference sequence). The V gene lost 3 bases and the J gene lost 6 bases, with 18 bases spanning the gap. In DNA, the CDR3 is TGTGCCAGTAGTATTTATCGGGACCCCACGGCTCAGCCCCAGCATTTT. Protein sequence: CASSIYRDPTAQPQHF.

This clonotype has a handful of counts. The V gene is TRBV7-9, the J gene TRBJ1-2, with a tentative D call TRBD1 (5 bases). Germline lookup yields CDR1 SEHNR and CDR2 FQNEAQ (reference sequence). The CDR3 is 15 residues long. Deletions cut 2 bases from V and 8 bases from J, with 18 bases between. The CDR3 nucleotides read TGTGCCAGCAGCTTACATGCGGGGCCATGGCAGGGCTACACCTTC. This sequence encodes CASSLHAGPWQGYTF.

The V call is TRBV4-3, the J call TRBJ2-2; D not resolved. Germline V lookup: CDR1 LGHNA, CDR2 YSLEER. The CDR3 loop spans 15 amino acids. Trimming removed 3 bases at V and 1 base at J, with 9 bases between. The CDR3 DNA is TGCGCCAGCAGCCATGTTGCCCTGAACACCGGGGAGCTGTTTTTT. Protein sequence: CASSHVALNTGELFF.

This chain uses TRBV6-1 with TRBJ1-5, with 7 bases lining up with TRBD1. V lost 9 bases and J lost 3; bases outside the gene matches: 14. Germline V gives CDR1 MNHNS, CDR2 SASEGT. The CDR3 runs to 16 residues. In DNA, the CDR3 is TGTGCCAGTACCCAGGGCTACAGGGGAGTCAATCAGCCCCAGCATTTT. Protein: CASTQGYRGVNQPQHF.

This chain joins TRBV5-1 and TRBJ2-3; D unresolved. V lost 0 bases and J 0 bases, leaving 8 bases between the germline ends. Per the germline V gene, CDR1 is SGHRS and CDR2 is YFSETQ. The CDR3 consists of 15 residues. The CDR3 sequence is CASSLGATSTDTQYF. CDR3 bases: TGCGCCAGCAGCTTGGGAGCTACTAGCACAGATACGCAGTATTTT. The whole variable domain, filled in from reference TRBV5-1 and TRBJ2-3, reads KAGVTQTPRYLIKTRGQQVTLSCSPISGHRSVSWYQQTPGQGLQFLFEYFSETQRNKGNFPGRFSGRQFSNSRSEMNVSTLELGDSALYLCASSLGATSTDTQYFGPGTRLTVL.

The V gene is TRBV7-2, the J gene TRBJ2-7, with 15 bases matching TRBD2. The CDR3 is 18 residues long. The trim removed 5 bases at V and 2 bases at J, leaving 10 bases unmatched. Germline loops: CDR1 SGHTA, CDR2 FQGNSA. In DNA form, the CDR3 reads TGTGCCAGCAGCCGAGCTGGGACTAGCGGGGGGTACACCTACGAGCAGTACTTC. It codes for CASSRAGTSGGYTYEQYF. The full variable domain, with the rest looked up from reference TRBV7-2 and TRBJ2-7, is GAGVSQSPSNKVTEKGKDVELRCDPISGHTALYWYRQSLGQGLEFLIYFQGNSAPDKSGLPSDRFSAERTGGSVSTLTIQRTQQEDSAVYLCASSRAGTSGGYTYEQYFGPGTRLTVT.

The J gene is TRBJ2-7, the V gene TRBV2, with TRBD1 matching over 9 bases. J was trimmed by 4 bases and V by 11 bases; bases with no gene match: 6. The CDR3 sequence is 12 residues long. Germline V gene lookup returns CDR1 SNHLY and CDR2 FYNNEI. The CDR3 is CAGLTGGYEQYF. CDR3 coding DNA: TGTGCCGGATTGACAGGGGGATACGAGCAGTACTTC.

Only a few counts were recorded for this clonotype. The chain joins TRBV6-1 to TRBJ1-4; no firm D call. This CDR3 has 15 amino acids. Germline loops: CDR1 MNHNS, CDR2 SASEGT. Deletions cut 6 bases from V and 7 bases from J, with 18 bases between. CDR3 sequence: CASRISGRASEKLFF. Written as DNA, the CDR3 is TGTGCCAGCAGGATCTCCGGACGGGCGAGTGAAAAACTGTTTTTT.

This clonotype appeared a few times. CDR3: CSVSTGGDTEAFF. DNA of the CDR3: TGCAGCGTCTCCACAGGGGGGGACACTGAAGCTTTCTTT. The chain links TRBV20-1 to TRBJ1-1, with 8 bases fitting TRBD1. CDR3 length: 13 amino acids. CDR1 is DFQATT and CDR2 is SNEGSKA in the germline V gene (reference sequence).

The V and J genes are TRBV19 and TRBJ2-7; 11 bases fit TRBD1. Germline values: CDR1 LNHDA, CDR2 SQIVND (reference sequence). V was clipped by 4 bases and J by 3 bases; unmatched bases: 8. The CDR3 totals 16 residues. CDR3: CASSTAPGQGDYEQYF. The CDR3 nucleotides are TGTGCCAGTAGTACTGCCCCGGGACAGGGGGACTACGAGCAGTACTTC.

J is TRBJ2-5 and V is TRBV21-1; the D call TRBD2 from the table was never checked on the DNA. TRBV21-1 is marked as a pseudogene. The CDR3 is 18 amino acids. For the CDR3, the DNA is TGTGCCAGCAGCAAAGCGCTTTTAAAGCGGGGGGGCCGAGAGACCCAGTACTTC. This gives the protein CASSKALLKRGGRETQYF.